This record covers a single T cell receptor (beta chain). What it binds is not known. The CDR3 is made up of 15 amino acids. Looked up from germline, CDR1 is MNHNY and CDR2 is SVGAGI (reference sequence). V was shortened by 7 bases and J by 0 bases, with 14 bases between the two germline ends. The entry originates in a study of cytomegalovirus exposure and HLA in healthy donors. Findings and caveats of the study: In an earlier analysis, productive rearrangement rates for most beta V segments clustered near 87% or 30%. TRBV6-2, TRBV6-3 and some other V segments were unresolvable in 87-base-pair reads.

The study ran its PCR with 60 Vbeta and 13 Jbeta primers. Under the authors' procedure: Unique TCR beta chains totaled approximately 83 million in a later count, with roughly 10 million of them shared. Repertoires were generated with immunoSEQ multiplex PCR, while TCRdb's copy carries only in-frame clones and drops some. V and J calls and clone size are copied from that table; D and trimming were computed from the DNA. This listing includes roughly 70,000 clones. J is TRBJ2-3 and V is TRBV6-6; tentative D call: TRBD2 (7 bases). Sequencing input: PBMCs. The clonotype originates from a female donor in good health and CMV-seropositive. The CDR3 nucleotides read TGTGCCAGCAACAACGGGGGGCCTAGCACAGATACGCAGTATTTT. This encodes CASNNGGPSTDTQYF.